This T cell receptor beta chain originates from a study of tumor-infiltrating lymphocytes in primary liver carcinoma. The study, taken as a whole, reports: Blood's top-250-clone fraction was significantly lower than that of tumors (p = 0.039).

Starting material of roughly 0.45 ug total RNA yielded TCR beta cDNA via a constant-region primer. ARM-PCR, slightly modified, supplied the TCR beta libraries through three nested multiplex PCR rounds. For approximately 9 cycles apiece, the opening two PCR rounds ran with TRBV1-TRBV30 forward primers and a C-beta reverse primer. MiXCR was run by TCRdb on the multiplex PCR reads, yielding one entry per CDR3 protein. The table lists fewer than 350,000 distinct CDR3 sequences, about 62% of them singletons. Of note for this clonotype: What it binds is not known.

Unsorted whole blood supplied the blood RNA, and germline DNA was isolated too. Patients carried chronic HBV infection without prior treatment. This CDR3 is 15 amino acids long. CDR1 and CDR2 (germline): SGHNT, YYREEE (reference sequence). V lost 1 base, J lost 1 base, and 12 bases lay in between. The specimen sequenced was peripheral blood. The chain has TRBV5-4 and TRBJ2-7, with D unresolved. The sequence derives from a man aged 35-49 years with primary liver carcinoma and hepatitis B virus infection. CDR3 in DNA: TGTGCCAGCAGCTTGATAGAGCAAGGGTCCTACGAGCAGTACTTC. Its protein product is CASSLIEQGSYEQYF. Supplemented by reference TRBV5-4 and TRBJ2-7, the full variable domain reads ETGVTQSPTHLIKTRGQQVTLRCSSQSGHNTVSWYQQALGQGPQFIFQYYREEENGRGNFPPRFSGLQFPNYSSELNVNALELDDSALYLCASSLIEQGSYEQYFGPGTRLTVT.